This entry lists 16 T cell receptor beta chains sequenced from one sample in a study of T cells generated in artificial thymic organoids. Semi-nested PCR with reverse primers in the TRAC or TRBC constant regions amplified each chain separately. One entry per CDR3 protein results from TCRdb running MiXCR on the 5' RACE reads. This sample has about 5,600 distinct CDR3 sequences, with about 32% found just once. The sample consisted of naive CD8+ T cells from blood. Subset described: CD3+TCRalphabeta+CD8SP T cells; for blood, CD45RO-CCR7+ naive CD8+ T cells. Receptors originate from a human donor who gave cord blood stem cells for thymic organoid culture, a cardiac surgery patient who gave postnatal thymus, or a blood donor (not recorded which).

This clonotype came up a few times. The V call is TRBV30, the J call TRBJ2-2, with 8 nucleotides matching TRBD1. Germline V gives CDR1 GTSNPN, CDR2 SVGIG (reference sequence). The CDR3 has 14 amino acids. V lost 2 bases to trimming and J lost 4 bases; unmatched junction nucleotides: 3. CDR3 sequence reads: CAWSKTGGTGELFF. CDR3 nucleotide sequence: TGTGCCTGGAGTAAAACAGGGGGCACCGGGGAGCTGTTTTTT. Variable domain in full (rest from reference TRBV30 and TRBJ2-2): SQTIHQWPATLVQPVGSPLSLECTVEGTSNPNLYWYRQAAGRGLQLLFYSVGIGQISSEVPQNLSASRPQDRQFILSSKKLLLSDSGFYLCAWSKTGGTGELFFGEGSRLTVL.

The table lists this clonotype with a few counts. The chain joins TRBV29-1 to TRBJ2-1, with no clear D. The CDR3 is made up of 11 amino acids. Germline CDR1 reads SQVTM; CDR2 reads ANQGSEA. V lost 8 bases and J 8 bases, leaving 13 bases between the germline ends. CDR3 amino acids: CSTEWRHEQFF. In DNA, the CDR3 is TGCAGCACCGAGTGGCGCCATGAGCAGTTCTTC.

This clonotype was detected only a few times. This chain connects TRBV12-3 or TRBV12-4 to TRBJ2-2; 7 nucleotides agree with TRBD2. The CDR3 runs to 14 residues. Trimming at V came to 10 bases and at J to 0 bases, leaving 5 bases not matched to a gene. The CDR3 spells CATTAGANTGELFF. DNA for the CDR3: TGTGCCACTACGGCGGGGGCGAACACCGGGGAGCTGTTTTTT.

V usage is TRBV20-1 and J usage is TRBJ1-2, with 8 nucleotides matching TRBD1. CDR3 length equals 15 residues. The V gene end was trimmed by 3 bases and the J gene end by 1 base; junction bases not matched to a gene: 7. CDR1 is DFQATT and CDR2 is SNEGSKA in the germline V gene (reference sequence). CDR3: CSARDRVRINYGYTF. CDR3 DNA sequence: TGCAGTGCTAGGGACAGGGTCCGTATTAACTATGGCTACACCTTC.

This clonotype is medium-sized (0.01 to 0.1%) within its sample. J is TRBJ2-7 and V is TRBV27; D is possibly TRBD2 (5 bases). CDR1 is MNHEY, CDR2 SMNVEV, per germline (reference sequence). The CDR3 consists of 14 residues. V lost 3 bases to trimming and J lost 0 bases, with 9 bases between them. The CDR3 is CASSLRVSSYEQYF. The DNA for the CDR3 is TGTGCCAGCAGTTTGCGGGTGAGCTCCTACGAGCAGTACTTC.

To note about this clonotype: With a much larger clone just one base away, this may be a read error. The J gene is TRBJ1-1, the V gene TRBV30, with TRBD1 identical over 8 bases. CDR1 GTSNPN and CDR2 SVGIG come from the germline V gene (reference sequence). The CDR3 consists of 14 residues. V lost 8 bases to trimming and J lost 3 bases; unmatched junction nucleotides: 11. The CDR3 loop is CAGREAGGYTEAFF. CDR3 nucleotide sequence: TGTGCCGGAAGAGAGGCAGGGGGCTACACTGAAGCTTTCTTT.

A remark on this clonotype: Germline is not matched at one junction end, which may reflect a read error. The chain recombines TRBV12-3 or TRBV12-4 with TRBJ2-4; no clear D gene. The CDR3 is made up of 14 amino acids. The CDR3 spells CAGSPQRAKNIQYF. The CDR3 DNA follows: TGTGCCGGCAGTCCTCAAAGAGCCAAAAACATTCAGTACTTC.

This clonotype is deemed medium-sized (0.01 to 0.1%). This rearrangement joins TRBV5-1 to TRBJ2-1, with 10 bases aligning to TRBD2. J lost 8 bases, V lost 5 bases, and 7 bases had no gene match. Germline loops: CDR1 SGHRS, CDR2 YFSETQ. The CDR3 runs to 14 residues. CDR3 region: CASRRGLAVYEQFF. DNA of the CDR3: TGCGCCAGCAGGAGAGGACTAGCGGTCTATGAGCAGTTCTTC.

The chain recombines TRBV9 with TRBJ1-6; D gene ambiguous. V was pared by 7 bases and J by 7 bases, with 15 bases between. CDR1 is SGDLS, CDR2 YYNGEE, per germline. This CDR3 comprises 14 residues. Here the CDR3 reads CASRSSHWNSPLHF. CDR3 in DNA: TGTGCCAGCCGGTCCTCCCATTGGAATTCACCCCTCCACTTT.

This clonotype showed up just a few times. CDR3 sequence: CASSHRVGYNEQFF. The CDR3 DNA is TGCGCCAGCAGCCACAGGGTCGGCTACAATGAGCAGTTCTTC. The chain employs TRBV4-1 and TRBJ2-1; D is possibly TRBD1 (5 bases). Germline V gene sequence: CDR1 MGHRA, CDR2 YSYEKL. There are 14 residues in the CDR3. Trimming stripped 3 bases from V and 3 bases from J, with 9 bases between.

The chain is built from TRBV4-1 and TRBJ2-1; no firm D call. V lost 1 base, J lost 5 bases, and 12 bases lay in between. From germline, CDR1 is MGHRA and CDR2 YSYEKL. CDR3 size: 15 residues. The CDR3 DNA reads TGCGCCAGCAGCCAAGTCTGGAGTAGGAACAATGAGCAGTTCTTC. Protein product: CASSQVWSRNNEQFF.

This clonotype is medium-sized in the sample. The rearrangement joins TRBV2 to TRBJ1-2; D unclear. The CDR3 contains 15 residues. V shed 2 bases and J shed 1 base, with 11 bases lying between them. Per germline, CDR1 SNHLY and CDR2 FYNNEI. CDR3 coding DNA: TGTGCCAGCAGTGAATTGGGCAGTCATAACTATGGCTACACCTTC. This codes for CASSELGSHNYGYTF. Filled out from reference TRBV2 and TRBJ1-2, the complete variable domain reads EPEVTQTPSHQVTQMGQEVILRCVPISNHLYFYWYRQILGQKVEFLVSFYNNEISEKSEIFDDQFSVERPDGSNFTLKIRSTKLEDSAMYFCASSELGSHNYGYTFGSGTRLTVV.

By sample fraction, this clonotype is medium-sized (0.01 to 0.1%). V is TRBV20-1 and J is TRBJ2-7; D perhaps matches TRBD1 (5 bases). Germline CDR1 is DFQATT and CDR2 is SNEGSKA (reference sequence). The V gene lost 0 bases and the J gene lost 4 bases, with 13 bases spanning the gap. This CDR3 spans 14 amino acids. CDR3 bases: TGCAGTGCTAGAGATCGGACACTGGGGTACGAGCAGTACTTC. Amino acid sequence: CSARDRTLGYEQYF.

The V gene is TRBV28, the J gene TRBJ2-7; 7 bases line up with TRBD1. With V trimmed by 4 bases and J by 3 bases, 21 bases remained unmatched. This CDR3 spans 19 amino acids. Germline V gives CDR1 MDHEN, CDR2 SYDVKM. The CDR3 region is CASSSTCAGTEWFVYEQYF. CDR3 nucleotide sequence: TGTGCCAGCAGTTCGACGTGTGCCGGGACAGAGTGGTTCGTCTACGAGCAGTACTTC.

This clonotype has more than one count but fewer than ten. The genes are TRBV12-3 or TRBV12-4 and TRBJ1-3, with 9 bases identical to TRBD1. CDR3 length: 15 residues. The junction had 10 bases not matched to a gene; V was cut back by 6 bases and J by 7 bases. The CDR3 region has the DNA TGTGCCAGCAGAGACAGGGGGACTTCCGAGAACACCATATATTTT. Translating gives CASRDRGTSENTIYF.

On this clonotype itself: A read error may explain this, as a much larger clone is one base away. The chain combines TRBV5-1 with TRBJ2-2; 7 bases match TRBD2. The J segment lost 2 bases and the V segment lost 4 bases, leaving 11 bases of the junction unmatched. Per the germline V gene, CDR1 is SGHRS and CDR2 is YFSETQ. There are 17 residues in the CDR3. CDR3 amino acids: CASSKLDGGFNTGELFF. DNA for the CDR3: TGCGCCAGCAGCAAACTTGACGGGGGGTTTAACACCGGGGAGCTGTTTTTT.